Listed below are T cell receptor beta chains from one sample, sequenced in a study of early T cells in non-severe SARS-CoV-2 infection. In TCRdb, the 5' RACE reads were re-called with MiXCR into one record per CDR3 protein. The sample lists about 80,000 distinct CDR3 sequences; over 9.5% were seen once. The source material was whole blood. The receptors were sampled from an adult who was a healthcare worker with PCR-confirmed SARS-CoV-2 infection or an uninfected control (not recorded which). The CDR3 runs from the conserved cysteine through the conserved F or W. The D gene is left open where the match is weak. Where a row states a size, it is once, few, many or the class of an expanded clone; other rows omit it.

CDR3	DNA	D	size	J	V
CASSFVGTGRLAKNIQYF	TGTGCCAGCAGTTTTGTCGGGACAGGGAGGTTAGCCAAAAACATTCAGTACTTC	TRBD1	once	TRBJ2-4	TRBV28
CASSWGSTGQVNTEAFF	TGCGCCAGCAGCTGGGGTTCCACGGGACAGGTGAACACTGAAGCTTTCTTT	TRBD1	many	TRBJ1-1	TRBV4-1
CASSRTSGYDEQFF	TGTGCCAGCAGCCGGACTAGCGGGTACGATGAGCAGTTCTTC	TRBD2	few	TRBJ2-1	TRBV7-2
CASSLGTAARTEAFF	TGTGCCAGCAGCCTCGGGACTGCTGCTAGGACTGAAGCTTTCTTT	.	many	TRBJ1-1	TRBV21-1
CASSQDSGGPETQYF	TGTGCCAGCAGCCAAGATTCCGGGGGGCCGGAGACCCAGTACTTC	.	few	TRBJ2-5	TRBV3-1
CASSQRGTGPLQETQYF	TGTGCCAGCAGCCAGAGGGGGACCGGGCCTCTTCAAGAGACCCAGTACTTC	.	few	TRBJ2-5	TRBV14
CASTLGQGAYNEQFF	TGTGCCAGCACCCTAGGACAGGGAGCCTACAATGAGCAGTTCTTC	TRBD1	few	TRBJ2-1	TRBV12-3/TRBV12-4
CSAGGGSRGYYGYTF	TGCAGTGCTGGGGGAGGATCTAGGGGTTACTATGGCTACACCTTC	.	many	TRBJ1-2	TRBV20-1
CSASSRGAPSNQPQHF	TGCAGTGCTTCTTCTCGGGGCGCCCCTAGCAATCAGCCCCAGCATTTT	.	many	TRBJ1-5	TRBV20-1
CASSLIAGGHNEQFF	TGTGCCAGCAGCCTTATAGCGGGAGGACACAATGAGCAGTTCTTC	TRBD2	.	TRBJ2-1	TRBV7-8
CASRLQGTGNTIYF	TGTGCCAGCCGGCTTCAGGGTACTGGAAACACCATATATTTT	.	.	TRBJ1-3	TRBV19
CASSQDTTVGEFF	TGCGCCAGCAGCCAAGATACCACCGTGGGGGAGTTCTTC	.	few	TRBJ2-1	TRBV4-1
CATNPGGVYEQYF	TGTGCCACCAATCCAGGGGGCGTCTACGAGCAGTACTTC	TRBD1	many	TRBJ2-7	TRBV19
CASSPQEDYGYTF	TGTGCCAGCAGCCCACAGGAGGACTATGGCTACACCTTC	.	many	TRBJ1-2	TRBV3-1
CASSLATSGRINGELFF	TGTGCCAGCAGCTTAGCGACGAGCGGGAGGATCAACGGGGAGCTGTTTTTT	TRBD2	.	TRBJ2-2	TRBV7-6
CATSKGETQYF	TGTGCCACCAGCAAGGGGGAGACCCAGTACTTC	.	many	TRBJ2-5	TRBV15
CASSLLRQGGWEQYF	TGTGCCAGCAGCTTATTGCGCCAGGGAGGTTGGGAGCAGTACTTC	.	few	TRBJ2-7	TRBV7-2
CSVEGSVDLAIYEQFF	TGCAGCGTTGAAGGCTCCGTAGACCTAGCGATCTATGAGCAGTTCTTC	.	.	TRBJ2-1	TRBV29-1
CASSVGGSSYNSPLHF	TGTGCCAGCAGCGTAGGAGGCAGCTCCTATAATTCACCCCTCCACTTT	.	many	TRBJ1-6	TRBV9
CASSESPVLGPPNTGELFF	TGCGCCAGCAGTGAGTCGCCCGTTCTCGGCCCACCGAACACCGGGGAGCTGTTTTTT	.	many	TRBJ2-2	TRBV10-2
CASSSSRGASSKPQHF	TGTGCCAGCAGTTCGTCGCGGGGGGCGTCCTCAAAGCCCCAGCATTTT	.	few	TRBJ1-5	TRBV28
CASSYSGTYNSPLHF	TGTGCCAGCAGCTATTCAGGGACCTATAATTCACCCCTCCACTTT	.	few	TRBJ1-6	TRBV5-5
CASSSPGQGSNTGELFF	TGTGCCAGCAGCTCTCCCGGACAGGGTTCGAACACCGGGGAGCTGTTTTTT	.	few	TRBJ2-2	TRBV21-1
CASSQEVRDRTQYF	TGCGCCAGCAGCCAAGAGGTTAGGGATAGGACCCAGTACTTC	.	few	TRBJ2-5	TRBV4-1
CSVKGLGEQFF	TGCAGCGTTAAGGGGCTGGGGGAGCAGTTCTTC	.	.	TRBJ2-1	TRBV29-1
CASSFTGGFTDTQYF	TGTGCCAGCAGTTTCACGGGGGGTTTCACAGATACGCAGTATTTT	TRBD2	.	TRBJ2-3	TRBV6-5
CASSSDRDRRETQYF	TGTGCCAGCAGTTCAGACCGGGACAGGCGAGAGACCCAGTACTTC	TRBD1	many	TRBJ2-5	TRBV28
CASSALAGGVGGELFF	TGTGCCAGCAGCGCTTTAGCGGGAGGTGTTGGCGGGGAGCTGTTTTTT	TRBD2	many	TRBJ2-2	TRBV7-8